This T cell receptor beta chain was profiled in a study of CD8+ T cells in alopecia areata. From germline, CDR1 is SQVTM and CDR2 ANQGSEA. The CDR3 totals 12 residues. The V segment lost 7 bases and the J segment 4 bases; nucleotides outside the gene matches: 5. The treatment is: oral pan-JAK inhibitor, 5-10 mg twice daily. It was cDNA, reverse transcribed from extracted RNA, that served as the sequencing template. Assay: immunoSEQ multiplex PCR; the TCRdb copy retains only in-frame clones and omits some. The data show about 150,000 clones, around 71% seen once. The sample in question was CD4+ T cells sorted from blood, obtained at week 4, from a patient treated with tofacitinib. This sequence originates from a human donor with alopecia areata. This chain connects TRBV29-1 to TRBJ2-7; TRBD1 matches 9 bases. CDR3 sequence: CSAGGQGYEQYF. The DNA for the CDR3 is TGCAGCGCTGGGGGACAGGGTTACGAGCAGTACTTC.